One and the same sample provided the 19 T cell receptor beta chains below, sequenced in a study of CD8 T cells in ankylosing spondylitis. TCRdb fed the 5' RACE reads into MiXCR, producing one record per CDR3 protein. This sample has 350,000 or so distinct CDR3 sequences, with over 12% found just once. Sample: blood, either unsorted or a sorted T cell fraction (not recorded which). The receptor set was obtained from a male donor with ankylosing spondylitis or in good health (not recorded which).

This sequence joins TRBV4-1 and TRBJ2-2; D not certain. CDR1 and CDR2 from the germline V gene are MGHRA and YSYEKL. V was cut by 2 bases and J by 2 bases, with 12 bases left in between. CDR3 size: 16 residues. The CDR3 region has the DNA TGCGCCAGCAGCCAATGGAGCGCACTAAACACCGGGGAGCTGTTTTTT. It yields the protein CASSQWSALNTGELFF.

This clonotype was counted only a few times. The chain carries TRBV4-1 and TRBJ2-5; 9 nucleotides agree with TRBD2. The V segment lost 4 bases and the J segment 1 base; nucleotides outside the gene matches: 7. Germline-derived CDR1 and CDR2 are MGHRA and YSYEKL. CDR3 length: 16 amino acids. The CDR3 here is CASSPSGGGVQETQYF. The DNA of the CDR3 is TGCGCCAGCAGCCCCTCGGGCGGGGGGGTCCAAGAGACCCAGTACTTC.

The chain has TRBV20-1 and TRBJ2-2, with 7 nucleotides matching TRBD2. Germline CDR1 and CDR2: DFQATT and SNEGSKA (reference sequence). J was trimmed by 0 bases and V by 1 base; bases with no gene match: 5. This CDR3 has 16 amino acids. CDR3 protein: CSARGAGTPNTGELFF. DNA for the CDR3: TGCAGTGCTAGAGGAGCGGGAACCCCGAACACCGGGGAGCTGTTTTTT.

The J gene is TRBJ2-7, the V gene TRBV7-9; 8 nucleotides align to TRBD2. The CDR3 runs to 14 residues. Germline CDR1 reads SEHNR; CDR2 reads FQNEAQ (reference sequence). Trimming removed 4 bases from V and 5 bases from J; junction bases left unmatched: 7. CDR3 nucleotides: TGTGCCAGCAGCTCCAGCGGGAGTAAGAACGAGCAGTACTTC. It specifies CASSSSGSKNEQYF. Using reference TRBV7-9 and TRBJ2-7 for the parts outside the CDR3, the full variable domain is DTGVSQNPRHKITKRGQNVTFRCDPISEHNRLYWYRQTLGQGPEFLTYFQNEAQLEKSRLLSDRFSAERPKGSFSTLEIQRTEQGDSAMYLCASSSSGSKNEQYFGPGTRLTVT.

About this clonotype itself: Germline is not matched at one junction end, which may reflect a read error. The V call is TRBV11-2, the J call TRBJ2-2; 11 bases agree with TRBD2. Germline loops: CDR1 SGHAT, CDR2 FQNNGV. The CDR3 is 16 residues long. The CDR3 DNA is TGTGCCAGCACCTTAACTAGCGGGAGCAAAACCGGGGAGCTGTTTTTT. This gives the protein CASTLTSGSKTGELFF.

CDR3 nucleotide sequence: TGTGCCAGCAGCTTAATGTTTAGAGATACGCAGTATTTT. Translation: CASSLMFRDTQYF. V gene TRBV11-2 combines with J gene TRBJ2-3; no definite D call. Germline V CDR1 and CDR2: SGHAT, FQNNGV. CDR3 size: 13 residues. The V end was cut by 2 bases, the J end by 5 bases, with 8 bases between.

This rearrangement joins TRBV20-1 to TRBJ2-3; D ambiguous. Germline-derived CDR1 and CDR2 are DFQATT and SNEGSKA (reference sequence). V was cut by 2 bases and J by 1 base, with 4 bases left in between. CDR3 length: 12 amino acids. Here the CDR3 reads CSARPRTDTQYF. CDR3 DNA sequence: TGCAGTGCTAGACCCCGCACAGATACGCAGTATTTT.

This clonotype was seen once. This rearrangement joins TRBV5-1 to TRBJ2-5; TRBD1 agrees at 7 bases. Germline CDR1 is SGHRS and CDR2 is YFSETQ. The CDR3 length is 15 residues. The V segment lost 3 bases and the J segment 3 bases; nucleotides outside the gene matches: 8. The CDR3 region has the DNA TGCGCCAGCAGCTCCACGCACAGGGGAGAAGAGACCCAGTACTTC. Its translation is CASSSTHRGEETQYF.

The chain is built from TRBV12-3 or TRBV12-4 and TRBJ2-3; D may match TRBD1 or TRBD2 (6 bases each). V was pared by 5 bases and J by 4 bases, with 13 bases between. The CDR3 has 14 residues. CDR3 sequence (DNA): TGTGCCAGCAGTGGGTGGGGGGCCTCAGATACGCAGTATTTT. Residues: CASSGWGASDTQYF.

This clonotype was seen a handful of times. V usage is TRBV12-3 or TRBV12-4 and J usage is TRBJ1-1; perhaps TRBD1 as D (6 bases). The CDR3 consists of 12 residues. Trimming stripped 4 bases from V and 5 bases from J, with 8 bases between. CDR3 nucleotides: TGTGCCAGCAGTTGGACAGTAACTGAAGCTTTCTTT. It codes for CASSWTVTEAFF.

The V gene is TRBV20-1, the J gene TRBJ2-3; 7 bases match TRBD2. V was clipped by 0 bases and J by 2 bases; unmatched bases: 14. Per the germline V gene, CDR1 is DFQATT and CDR2 is SNEGSKA (reference sequence). This CDR3 has 18 amino acids. The DNA for the CDR3 is TGCAGTGCTAGAGATCCCCCCTCTGGGAGCGGGGTCACAGATACGCAGTATTTT. Its protein product is CSARDPPSGSGVTDTQYF.

In this sample, this clonotype turned up many times. This sequence joins TRBV5-1 and TRBJ2-1, with TRBD2 matching 12 bases. The CDR3 loop spans 15 amino acids. The J segment lost 6 bases and the V segment lost 4 bases, leaving 5 bases of the junction unmatched. Germline V gene sequence: CDR1 SGHRS, CDR2 YFSETQ. The CDR3 DNA reads TGCGCCAGCAGCGCCCCGGGACTAGCGGGCAATGAGCAGTTCTTC. Translating gives CASSAPGLAGNEQFF.

This rearrangement joins TRBV9 to TRBJ2-1; TRBD2 matches 12 bases. Germline loops: CDR1 SGDLS, CDR2 YYNGEE. CDR3 length: 16 amino acids. V lost 3 bases to trimming and J lost 6 bases; unmatched junction nucleotides: 7. This CDR3 reads CASSASGTSGFNEQFF. The CDR3 bases are TGTGCCAGCAGCGCATCCGGGACTAGCGGGTTCAATGAGCAGTTCTTC.

This chain joins TRBV27 and TRBJ1-1; 8 bases fit TRBD1. The CDR3 covers 13 residues. V shed 6 bases and J 4 bases; nucleotides not matched to a gene: 4. The V gene's germline CDR1 is MNHEY and CDR2 SMNVEV (reference sequence). The CDR3, as DNA: TGTGCCAGCAGATCAACAGGGGGCACTGAAGCTTTCTTT. This sequence encodes CASRSTGGTEAFF.

This clonotype was seen a handful of times. The chain is built from TRBV20-1 and TRBJ1-2; no clear D. Germline CDR1 and CDR2: DFQATT and SNEGSKA (reference sequence). The germline V and J ends were trimmed by 3 bases and 2 bases, with 7 bases remaining between them. The CDR3 sequence is 12 residues long. The CDR3: CSARDGNYGYTF. Written as DNA, the CDR3 is TGCAGTGCTAGGGACGGGAACTATGGCTACACCTTC.

This clonotype was counted between two and nine times. This chain joins TRBV5-1 and TRBJ2-2, with D perhaps matching TRBD1 (5 bases). V was trimmed by 3 bases and J by 7 bases, leaving 7 bases between them. This CDR3 has 12 amino acids. The germline V gene has CDR1 SGHRS and CDR2 YFSETQ. The CDR3 nucleotides are TGCGCCAGCAGCTCAGGGATCGGGGAGCTGTTTTTT. It encodes CASSSGIGELFF.

The chain joins TRBV20-1 to TRBJ2-3; possibly TRBD1 or TRBD2 for D (5 bases each). V lost 6 bases, J lost 2 bases, and 12 bases lay in between. The germline V gene has CDR1 DFQATT and CDR2 SNEGSKA (reference sequence). The CDR3 loop spans 13 amino acids. CDR3 in amino acids: CSAPGPLTDTQYF. CDR3 nucleotides: TGCAGTGCGCCGGGACCCCTCACAGATACGCAGTATTTT.

This clonotype was found a few times. The chain joins TRBV4-1 to TRBJ2-4; 10 bases are a match to TRBD1. The CDR3 has 22 residues. V dropped 0 bases and J dropped 1; count of bases not matched to a gene: 18. Per the germline V gene, CDR1 is MGHRA and CDR2 is YSYEKL. The CDR3 region has the DNA TGCGCCAGCAGCCAAGATGCCGATGGGGGACAGGGGTTAGTGTGGGCCAAAAACATTCAGTACTTC. Amino acids: CASSQDADGGQGLVWAKNIQYF.

In its sample, this clonotype was seen a few times. The CDR3 DNA sequence: TGCGCCAGCAGCTCCGGGACCAAAAATTCACCCCTCCACTTT. Translating gives CASSSGTKNSPLHF. The chain is built from TRBV5-1 and TRBJ1-6; D is possibly TRBD1 (5 bases). Per germline, CDR1 SGHRS and CDR2 YFSETQ. This CDR3 region has 14 residues. V was clipped by 3 bases and J by 7 bases, with 11 bases between them.